This entry features one T cell receptor beta chain sequence. Participant ages covered roughly 18 to 90 years across 24 US areas. Assignment of participants to cohorts was predicated upon participant-reported clinical history. The authors' processing: Cell counts per sample came from amplifying reference gene primers. Libraries were prepared by immunoSEQ multiplex PCR; TCRdb keeps only in-frame clonotypes and omits some of them. That table supplies the V and J calls and clone size; D and trimming were determined from the DNA. The sample lists hundreds of thousands of clones, 70% to 90% occurring once. This sample is part of a study of blood T cell repertoires in COVID-19. Study as a whole: Sources were T cells, B-cell-depleted T cells, or PBMCs; the material itself was cDNA or gDNA.

The V end lost 5 bases, the J end lost 3 bases, and 16 bases lay between the germline ends. Per germline, CDR1 LNHDA and CDR2 SQIVND (reference sequence). The CDR3 contains 15 residues. The source of this sequence is a woman aged 45-60 years with acute COVID-19. This sequence joins TRBV19 and TRBJ1-1; perhaps TRBD1 as D (5 bases). The sequenced material came from PBMCs or T cells enriched from blood (not recorded which). CDR3 loop: CASSGLVRADTEAFF. Here the CDR3 DNA reads TGTGCCAGTAGTGGGTTGGTCAGGGCTGACACTGAAGCTTTCTTT. Combining the CDR3 with reference TRBV19 and TRBJ1-1 gives the whole variable domain DGGITQSPKYLFRKEGQNVTLSCEQNLNHDAMYWYRQDPGQGLRLIYYSQIVNDFQKGDIAEGYSVSREKKESFPLTVTSAQKNPTAFYLCASSGLVRADTEAFFGQGTRLTVV.